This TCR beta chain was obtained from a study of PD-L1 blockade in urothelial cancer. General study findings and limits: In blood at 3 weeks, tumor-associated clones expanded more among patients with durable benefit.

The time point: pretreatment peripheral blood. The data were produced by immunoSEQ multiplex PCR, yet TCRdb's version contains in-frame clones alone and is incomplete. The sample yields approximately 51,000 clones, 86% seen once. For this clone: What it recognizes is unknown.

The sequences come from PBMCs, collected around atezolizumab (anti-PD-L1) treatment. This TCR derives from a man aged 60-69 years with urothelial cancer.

CDR3 loop: CASSRLAGYEQYF. Here the CDR3 DNA reads TGTGCCAGTAGTCGACTAGCGGGGTACGAGCAGTACTTC. The genes are TRBV19 and TRBJ2-7; 11 bases agree with TRBD2. The CDR3 contains 13 residues. With V trimmed by 5 bases and J by 4 bases, 1 base remained unmatched. Germline CDR1 reads LNHDA; CDR2 reads SQIVND (reference sequence).